The 11 T cell receptor beta chains in this list originate from one sample, sequenced in a study of Ad26.COV2.S vaccination and SARS-CoV-2 variants. The method was immunoSEQ multiplex PCR; TCRdb's version includes in-frame clones alone and lacks a portion of them. The sample has some 190,000 clones, around 85% seen once; the top ten hold roughly 6%. The source was peripheral blood, collected after recovery from COVID-19. These receptors all stem from a human donor who had recovered from COVID-19.

V is TRBV30 and J is TRBJ2-3; possible D gene TRBD1, 5 bases. The germline V and J ends were trimmed by 3 bases and 7 bases, with 14 bases remaining between them. The CDR3 is made up of 13 amino acids. The germline V gene has CDR1 GTSNPN and CDR2 SVGIG (reference sequence). The CDR3 coding sequence is TGTGCCTGGAGGGTGGGGCCCCCCCATACGCAGTATTTT. Translation: CAWRVGPPHTQYF.

The J gene is TRBJ2-1, the V gene TRBV28; 7 bases are a match to TRBD2. V shed 9 bases and J 8 bases; nucleotides not matched to a gene: 1. The CDR3 runs 10 residues. Germline assignment: CDR1 MDHEN and CDR2 SYDVKM. The CDR3 region is CASGLDEQFF. In DNA, the CDR3 is TGTGCCAGTGGACTAGATGAGCAGTTCTTC.

This chain uses TRBV3-1 (or the pseudogene TRBV3-2) with TRBJ1-1, with D perhaps matching TRBD1 (5 bases). The germline V gene has CDR1 LGHDT and CDR2 YNNKEL (reference sequence). V was trimmed by 1 base and J by 4 bases, leaving 13 bases between them. The CDR3 runs to 15 residues. In DNA, the CDR3 is TGTGCCAGCAGCCAAGGCTCCGGGGGAGGCACTGAAGCTTTCTTT. Translating gives CASSQGSGGGTEAFF.

The CDR3 is CASEQARYGYTF. The DNA for the CDR3 is TGTGCCAGCGAGCAGGCTAGGTATGGCTACACCTTC. This chain connects TRBV6-5 to TRBJ1-2; unclear D gene. The CDR3 has 12 amino acids. Trimming shortened V by 8 bases and J by 5 bases, and 12 bases separated the two germline ends. Germline CDR1 is MNHEY and CDR2 is SVGAGI.

This clone occurred a few times. The CDR3 sequence is CASSLDRTFGETQYF. Here the CDR3 DNA reads TGTGCCAGCAGCTTGGACAGGACCTTTGGTGAGACCCAGTACTTC. The gene calls are TRBV7-9 and TRBJ2-5, with 7 bases aligning to TRBD1. Germline V CDR1 and CDR2: SEHNR, FQNEAQ (reference sequence). V lost 3 bases to trimming and J lost 5 bases; unmatched junction nucleotides: 9. This CDR3 has 15 amino acids.

The chain is built from TRBV18 and TRBJ2-5, with 12 bases aligning to TRBD2. Germline V gene sequence: CDR1 KGHSH, CDR2 LQKENI. J gave up 5 bases and V 3 bases, and 7 bases lay outside the gene matches. The CDR3 contains 16 residues. The CDR3 coding sequence is TGTGCCAGCTCACCGGCTAGCGGGGGGGTCATGGAGACCCAGTACTTC. It encodes CASSPASGGVMETQYF.

V and J are TRBV7-9 and TRBJ1-1; D remains ambiguous. CDR1 and CDR2 from the germline V gene are SEHNR and FQNEAQ (reference sequence). Trimming stripped 5 bases from V and 0 bases from J, with 10 bases between. The CDR3 sequence is 14 residues long. The CDR3 region is CASSLDGLNTEAFF. DNA of the CDR3: TGTGCCAGCAGCCTCGACGGACTGAACACTGAAGCTTTCTTT.

The V gene is TRBV19, the J gene TRBJ1-2, with a possible D match to TRBD1 (5 bases). The V and J ends lost 7 bases and 2 bases respectively, with 14 bases between them. The CDR3 is 14 residues long. Germline CDR1 LNHDA, CDR2 SQIVND (reference sequence). The CDR3 spells CASNTARGNYGYTF. CDR3 bases: TGTGCCAGTAACACCGCGAGGGGAAACTATGGCTACACCTTC.

This chain connects TRBV4-2 to TRBJ2-7; the D gene is possibly TRBD1 (5 bases). There are 15 residues in the CDR3. Germline CDR1 LGHNA, CDR2 YNFKEQ. The V end was cut by 0 bases, the J end by 3 bases, with 12 bases between. Here the CDR3 DNA reads TGTGCCAGCAGCCAAGAGGGCAGGGATGTCTACGAGCAGTACTTC. Amino acid sequence: CASSQEGRDVYEQYF.

V gene TRBV6-5 combines with J gene TRBJ1-4, with D maybe TRBD1 (6 bases). V was clipped by 6 bases and J by 7 bases, with 6 bases between them. CDR1 and CDR2 from the germline V gene are MNHEY and SVGAGI. The CDR3 is made up of 11 amino acids. Here the CDR3 DNA reads TGTGCCAGCAGACAGGGTGAAAAACTGTTTTTT. It specifies CASRQGEKLFF.

The gene calls are TRBV14 and TRBJ2-1, with D possibly TRBD1 on 6 matching bases. Per germline, CDR1 SGHDN and CDR2 FVKESK. V lost 3 bases and J 12 bases, leaving 15 bases between the germline ends. This CDR3 contains 13 residues. CDR3 DNA: TGTGCCAGCAGCCAGCTGGGAACAGGGAGGCAGTTCTTC. Amino acid sequence: CASSQLGTGRQFF. The full variable domain, with the rest looked up from reference TRBV14 and TRBJ2-1, is EAGVTQFPSHSVIEKGQTVTLRCDPISGHDNLYWYRRVMGKEIKFLLHFVKESKQDESGMPNNRFLAERTGGTYSTLKVQPAELEDSGVYFCASSQLGTGRQFFGPGTRLTVL.